This TCR beta chain was recovered during a study of a mutant IDH1 vaccine in newly diagnosed glioma. Regarding time point: baseline, week 1 (first vaccination visit). Treatment defined: pre-vaccination baseline after standard-of-care therapy. Donors harbored newly found WHO grade 3 or 4 IDH1-mutant, ATRX-lost astrocytomas. Method: immunoSEQ multiplex PCR; TCRdb's copy keeps in-frame clones and lacks some. The profile shows fewer than 100,000 clones, around 90% of them singletons. This receptor was identified in a woman aged 45 to 65 with glioma. This material consisted of PBMCs, taken from a glioma patient treated with radiotherapy, temozolomide or both.

CDR3 in amino acids: CASSESEGSTFFWQYF. The CDR3 DNA is TGTGCCAGCAGCGAGTCAGAGGGCTCGACCTTTTTCTGGCAGTACTTC. The rearrangement links TRBV7-8 to TRBJ2-7; possibly TRBD2 for D (5 bases). The V end lost 5 bases, the J end lost 9 bases, and 26 bases lay between the germline ends. The CDR3 runs to 16 residues. Per the germline V gene, CDR1 is SGHVS and CDR2 is FQNEAQ.